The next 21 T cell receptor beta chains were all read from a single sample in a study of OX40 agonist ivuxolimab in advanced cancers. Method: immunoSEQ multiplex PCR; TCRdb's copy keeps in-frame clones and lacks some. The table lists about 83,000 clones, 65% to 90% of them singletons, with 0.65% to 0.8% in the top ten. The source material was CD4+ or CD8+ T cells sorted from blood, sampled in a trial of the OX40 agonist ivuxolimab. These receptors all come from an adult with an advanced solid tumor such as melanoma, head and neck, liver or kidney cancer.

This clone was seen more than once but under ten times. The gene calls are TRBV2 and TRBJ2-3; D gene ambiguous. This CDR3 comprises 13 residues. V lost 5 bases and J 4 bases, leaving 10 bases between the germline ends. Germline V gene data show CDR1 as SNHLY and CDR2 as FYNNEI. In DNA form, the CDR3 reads TGTGCCAGCAGTAAGAAGAGCCCAGATACGCAGTATTTT. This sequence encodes CASSKKSPDTQYF.

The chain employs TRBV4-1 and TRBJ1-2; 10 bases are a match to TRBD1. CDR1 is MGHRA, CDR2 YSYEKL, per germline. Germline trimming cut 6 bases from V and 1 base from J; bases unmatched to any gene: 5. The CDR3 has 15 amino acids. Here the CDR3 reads CASRETGGVNYGYTF. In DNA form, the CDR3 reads TGCGCCAGCAGGGAGACAGGGGGCGTTAACTATGGCTACACCTTC.

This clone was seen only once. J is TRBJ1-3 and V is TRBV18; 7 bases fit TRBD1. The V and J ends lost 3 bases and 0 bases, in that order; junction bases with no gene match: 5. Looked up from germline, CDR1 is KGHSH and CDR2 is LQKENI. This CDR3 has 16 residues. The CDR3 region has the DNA TGTGCCAGCTCACCCACAGGGGACGCCTCTGGAAACACCATATATTTT. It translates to CASSPTGDASGNTIYF.

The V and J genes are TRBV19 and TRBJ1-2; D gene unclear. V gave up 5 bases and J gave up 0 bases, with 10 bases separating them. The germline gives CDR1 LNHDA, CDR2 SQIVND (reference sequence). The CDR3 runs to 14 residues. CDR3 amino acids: CASSPVGANYGYTF. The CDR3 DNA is TGTGCCAGTAGTCCCGTCGGAGCTAACTATGGCTACACCTTC.

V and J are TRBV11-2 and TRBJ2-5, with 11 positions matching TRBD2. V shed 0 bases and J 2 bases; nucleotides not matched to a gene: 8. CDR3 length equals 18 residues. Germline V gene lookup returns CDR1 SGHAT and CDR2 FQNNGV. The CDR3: CASSLEGLAGGIQETQYF. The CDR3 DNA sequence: TGTGCCAGCAGCTTAGAAGGGCTAGCGGGGGGAATTCAAGAGACCCAGTACTTC.

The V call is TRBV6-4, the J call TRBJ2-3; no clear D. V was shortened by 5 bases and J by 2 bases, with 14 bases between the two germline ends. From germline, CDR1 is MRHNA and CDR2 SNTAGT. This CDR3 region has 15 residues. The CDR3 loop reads CASSMAGHHTDTQYF. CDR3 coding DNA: TGTGCCAGCAGTATGGCAGGCCACCACACAGATACGCAGTATTTT.

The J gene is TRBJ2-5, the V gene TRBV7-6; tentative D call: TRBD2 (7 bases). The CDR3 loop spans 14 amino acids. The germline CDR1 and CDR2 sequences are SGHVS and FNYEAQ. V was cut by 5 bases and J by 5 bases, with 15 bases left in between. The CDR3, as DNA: TGTGCCAGCAGCCCACCACAGGGAGGGGAGACCCAGTACTTC. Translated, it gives CASSPPQGGETQYF.

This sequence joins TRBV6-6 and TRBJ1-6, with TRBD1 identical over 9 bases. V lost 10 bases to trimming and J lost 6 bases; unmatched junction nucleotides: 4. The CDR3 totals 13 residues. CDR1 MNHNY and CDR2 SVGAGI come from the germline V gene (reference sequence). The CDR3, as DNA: TGTGCCACGGGGACAGGGACTAATTCACCCCTCCACTTT. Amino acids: CATGTGTNSPLHF.

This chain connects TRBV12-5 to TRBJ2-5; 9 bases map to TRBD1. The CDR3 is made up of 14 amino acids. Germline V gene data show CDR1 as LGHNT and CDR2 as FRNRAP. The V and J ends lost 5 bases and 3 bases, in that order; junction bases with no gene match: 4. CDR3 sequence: CASGPRTGEETQYF. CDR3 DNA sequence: TGTGCTAGTGGTCCCCGGACAGGGGAAGAGACCCAGTACTTC.

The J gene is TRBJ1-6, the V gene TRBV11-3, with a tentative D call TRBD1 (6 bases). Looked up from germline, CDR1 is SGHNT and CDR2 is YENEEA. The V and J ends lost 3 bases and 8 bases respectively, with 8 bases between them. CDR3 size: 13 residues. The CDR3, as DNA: TGTGCCAGCAGCTTGGGGGGCTATTCACCCCTCCACTTT. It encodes CASSLGGYSPLHF.

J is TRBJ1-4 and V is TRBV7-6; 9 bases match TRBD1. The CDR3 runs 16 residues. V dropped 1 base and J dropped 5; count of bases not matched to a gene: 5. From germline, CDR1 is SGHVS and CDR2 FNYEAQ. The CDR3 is CASSLENRGPNEKLFF. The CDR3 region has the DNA TGTGCCAGCAGCTTAGAGAACAGGGGGCCAAATGAAAAACTGTTTTTT.

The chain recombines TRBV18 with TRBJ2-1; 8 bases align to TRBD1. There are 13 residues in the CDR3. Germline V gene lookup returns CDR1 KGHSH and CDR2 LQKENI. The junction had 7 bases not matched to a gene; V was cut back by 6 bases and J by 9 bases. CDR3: CASSPDRGVEQFF. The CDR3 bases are TGTGCCAGCTCGCCAGACAGGGGTGTTGAGCAGTTCTTC. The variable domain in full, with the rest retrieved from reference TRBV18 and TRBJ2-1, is NAGVMQNPRHLVRRRGQEARLRCSPMKGHSHVYWYRQLPEEGLKFMVYLQKENIIDESGMPKERFSAEFPKEGPSILRIQQVVRGDSAAYFCASSPDRGVEQFFGPGTRLTVL.

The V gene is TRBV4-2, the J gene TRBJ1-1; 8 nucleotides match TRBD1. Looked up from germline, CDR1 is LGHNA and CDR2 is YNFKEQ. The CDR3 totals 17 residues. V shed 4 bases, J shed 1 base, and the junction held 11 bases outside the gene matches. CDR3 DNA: TGTGCCAGCAGCCTCACAACCTTACAGGGGGAGAACACTGAAGCTTTCTTT. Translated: CASSLTTLQGENTEAFF.

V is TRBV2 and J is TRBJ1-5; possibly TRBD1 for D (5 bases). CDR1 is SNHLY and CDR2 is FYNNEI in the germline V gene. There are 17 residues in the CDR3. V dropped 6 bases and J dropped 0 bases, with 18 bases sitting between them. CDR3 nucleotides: TGTGCCAGCAGCGGTGGAAGGGGAAAAAATAGCAATCAGCCCCAGCATTTT. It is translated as CASSGGRGKNSNQPQHF.

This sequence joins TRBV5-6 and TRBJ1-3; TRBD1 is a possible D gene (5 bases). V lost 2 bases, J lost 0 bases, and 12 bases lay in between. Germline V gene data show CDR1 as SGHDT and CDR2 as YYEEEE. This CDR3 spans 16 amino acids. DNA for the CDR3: TGTGCCAGCAGCTTCTTGACAGCCACCTCTGGAAACACCATATATTTT. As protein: CASSFLTATSGNTIYF.

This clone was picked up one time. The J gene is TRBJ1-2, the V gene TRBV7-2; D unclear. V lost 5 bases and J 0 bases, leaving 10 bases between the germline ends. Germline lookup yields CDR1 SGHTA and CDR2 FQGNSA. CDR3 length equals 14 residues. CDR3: CASSPGGANYGYTF. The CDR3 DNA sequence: TGTGCCAGCAGCCCAGGCGGAGCTAACTATGGCTACACCTTC.

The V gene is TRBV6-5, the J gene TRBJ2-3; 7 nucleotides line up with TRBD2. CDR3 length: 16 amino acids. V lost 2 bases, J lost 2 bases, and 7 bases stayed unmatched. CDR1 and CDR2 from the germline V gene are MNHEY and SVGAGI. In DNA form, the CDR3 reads TGTGCCAGCAGTTACAGACCCGGGGGGACCACAGATACGCAGTATTTT. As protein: CASSYRPGGTTDTQYF.

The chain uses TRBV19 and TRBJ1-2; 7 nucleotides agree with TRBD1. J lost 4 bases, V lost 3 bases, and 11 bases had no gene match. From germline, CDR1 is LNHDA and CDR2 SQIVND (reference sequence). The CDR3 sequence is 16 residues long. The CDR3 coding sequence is TGTGCCAGTAGTATCTCGGGCGACAGGGTAGGCTATGGCTACACCTTC. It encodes CASSISGDRVGYGYTF.

This CDR3 reads CASSQVDREETQYF. CDR3 DNA sequence: TGTGCCAGCAGCCAAGTGGACAGGGAAGAGACCCAGTACTTC. The chain carries TRBV4-2 and TRBJ2-5, with 8 positions matching TRBD1. The germline V gene encodes CDR1 LGHNA and CDR2 YNFKEQ. This CDR3 is built from 14 residues. V lost 1 base and J lost 3; bases outside the gene matches: 1.

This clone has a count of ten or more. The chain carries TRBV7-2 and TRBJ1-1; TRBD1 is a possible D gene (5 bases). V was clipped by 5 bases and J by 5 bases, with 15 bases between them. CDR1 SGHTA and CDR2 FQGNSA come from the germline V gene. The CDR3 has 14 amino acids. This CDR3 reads CASSTNGAWTEAFF. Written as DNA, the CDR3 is TGTGCCAGCAGCACCAATGGGGCGTGGACTGAAGCTTTCTTT.

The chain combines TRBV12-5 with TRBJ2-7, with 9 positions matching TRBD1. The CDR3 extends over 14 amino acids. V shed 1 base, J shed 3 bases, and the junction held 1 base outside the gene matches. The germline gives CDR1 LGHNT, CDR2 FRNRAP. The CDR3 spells CASGLGDRVYEQYF. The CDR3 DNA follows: TGTGCTAGTGGTTTGGGGGACAGGGTCTACGAGCAGTACTTC.